The clone carrying this T cell receptor (delta chain) was seen repeatedly, ten times or more. Its antigen remains unidentified. These data are taken from a study of γδ T cells in repeated Plasmodium falciparum infection. Notes on the study in general: The Malian cohort came from a small rural village of predominantly one ethnic group.

The CDR3 length is 19 residues. The V gene end was trimmed by 3 bases and the J gene end by 0 bases; junction bases not matched to a gene: 15. The V gene's germline CDR1 is TSWWSYY and CDR2 QGS. TCRdb reprocessed the multiplex PCR reads using CATT. The sample has 75,000 to 100,000 delta-chain clones, about 1.5% seen once. Bulk repertoires came from Vgamma9/Vdelta2+ or Vdelta2-negative gammadelta T cells flow-sorted from PBMC. This receptor was identified in a pool of human donors (malaria-infected and uninfected, not separated). The rearrangement links TRDV1 to TRDJ1; 8 bases line up with TRDD3. TCRdb offers no J gene call, so here the DNA was matched to germline to obtain one. The sequencing input was gamma-delta T cells from blood. CDR3 sequence: CALGEPLPGDTLYTDKLIF. The CDR3 region has the DNA TGTGCTCTTGGGGAGCCCCTTCCCGGGGATACCCTATACACCGATAAACTCATCTTT.